The entry that follows covers one T cell receptor beta chain sequence. This specimen comes from a study of blood T cell repertoires in COVID-19. The CDR3 length is 14 residues. The germline V gene encodes CDR1 SQVTM and CDR2 ANQGSEA. With V trimmed by 7 bases and J by 1 base, 9 bases remained unmatched. In the authors' methods: Amplification with reference gene primers provided the estimates of nucleated cell counts. Profiling relied on immunoSEQ multiplex PCR, and the TCRdb table lists in-frame clones only, not all of them. The V and J calls and clone size come from that table; D and trimming were worked out from the DNA. This table holds 150,000 or so clones, more than 75% found once.

The source material was peripheral blood. This chain connects TRBV29-1 to TRBJ1-1, with 7 bases lining up with TRBD1. This TCR came from a woman between 65 and 79 years old with COVID-19, enrolled during active disease. The chain's CDR3 is CSARTTGANTEAFF. CDR3 DNA sequence: TGCAGCGCCAGGACTACAGGGGCGAACACTGAAGCTTTCTTT.